The clone carrying this TCR beta chain occurred once. These data come from a study of blood T cell repertoires in COVID-19. Study at large: Whether acute or convalescent, the COVID-19 samples came from the United States, Italy and Spain.

This CDR3 has 16 amino acids. Germline values: CDR1 SNHLY, CDR2 FYNNEI. V was pared by 5 bases and J by 3 bases, with 9 bases of the junction left unmatched. Recruits, aged roughly 18 to 90 years, lived in 20 to 30 US areas. In the 2 weeks before study entry, exposed participants met a COVID-19 case, which was PCR-confirmed or clinician-diagnosed. Sequencing was performed with immunoSEQ multiplex PCR; in TCRdb, only in-frame clones are kept and a portion is missing. The repertoire holds about 220,000 clones, with 80% to 90% as singletons. This sequence was found in a woman between 50 and 59 years old who had been exposed to COVID-19. What was sequenced was PBMCs or T cells enriched from blood (not recorded which). V gene TRBV2 combines with J gene TRBJ2-1; 8 nucleotides match TRBD1. The CDR3: CASSPEGTGVYNEQFF. The CDR3 DNA is TGTGCCAGCAGTCCGGAGGGGACAGGAGTCTACAATGAGCAGTTCTTC.